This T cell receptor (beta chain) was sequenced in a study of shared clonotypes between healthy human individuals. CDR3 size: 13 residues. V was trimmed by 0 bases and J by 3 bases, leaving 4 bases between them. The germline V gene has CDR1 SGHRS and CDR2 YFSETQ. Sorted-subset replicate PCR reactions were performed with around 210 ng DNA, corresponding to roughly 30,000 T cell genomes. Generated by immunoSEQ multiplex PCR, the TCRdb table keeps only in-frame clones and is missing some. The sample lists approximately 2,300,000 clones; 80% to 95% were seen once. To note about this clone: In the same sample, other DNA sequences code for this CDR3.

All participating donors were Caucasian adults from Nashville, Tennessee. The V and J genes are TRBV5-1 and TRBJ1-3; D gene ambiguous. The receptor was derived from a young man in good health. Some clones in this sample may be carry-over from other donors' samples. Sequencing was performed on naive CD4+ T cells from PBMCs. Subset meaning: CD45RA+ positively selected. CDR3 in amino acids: CASSLGDGNTIYF. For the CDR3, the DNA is TGCGCCAGCAGCTTGGGTGATGGAAACACCATATATTTT. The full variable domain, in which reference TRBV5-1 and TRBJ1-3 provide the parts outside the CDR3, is KAGVTQTPRYLIKTRGQQVTLSCSPISGHRSVSWYQQTPGQGLQFLFEYFSETQRNKGNFPGRFSGRQFSNSRSEMNVSTLELGDSALYLCASSLGDGNTIYFGEGSWLTVV.